This T cell receptor (beta chain) was recovered during a study of T-cell memory formation after mild COVID-19. Whole-study results and caveats: Some responding clones appeared in pre-infection memory, suggesting cross-reactive memory joined.

CDR3 length: 17 residues. From germline, CDR1 is KGHDR and CDR2 SFDVKD. V lost 0 bases to trimming and J lost 0 bases, with 10 bases between them. Many counts were recorded for this clonotype. Its specificity is unknown. The 5'RACE method, run with constant-segment primers, produced TCR alpha and TCR beta cDNA libraries (carrying sample barcodes and UMIs). Using its own MiXCR run on the 5' RACE reads, TCRdb lists one record per CDR3 protein. The sample holds around 29,000 distinct CDR3 sequences, around 10% seen once. Sequencing input: PBMCs or a T cell subset sorted from them (not recorded which). This rearrangement joins TRBV24-1 to TRBJ2-2; D is perhaps TRBD2 (6 bases). The receptor was derived from an adult woman who had mild COVID-19 (a few samples of this study predate the infection). Cell type and time point are not known. The CDR3 spells CATSDLRSGPNTGELFF. CDR3 nucleotides: TGTGCCACCAGTGATTTGCGCAGCGGGCCGAACACCGGGGAGCTGTTTTTT.